The following is a T cell receptor beta chain sequence with its context. Measured with immunoSEQ multiplex PCR; TCRdb has only the in-frame clones, and not every one. There are hundreds of thousands of clones in the sample; about 90% occur only once, and about 1.5% lies in the top ten. This sample's treatment: roughly 20 received Ad26.COV2.S at low or high dose, single or two shots; roughly 5 received placebo; per-sample allocation not given. Samples analyzed were those drawn on day 63 after the first vaccine or placebo injection. The shot given was an Ad26 vector that makes Wuhan-strain SARS-CoV-2 spike. This record belongs to a study of Ad26.COV2.S vaccination and SARS-CoV-2 variants. Study-level information: Intramuscular Ad26.COV2.S at 5x10^10 or 1x10^11 viral particles.

V lost 7 bases and J 0 bases, leaving 13 bases between the germline ends. CDR1 and CDR2 (germline): SQVTM, ANQGSEA. There are 14 residues in the CDR3. The input for sequencing was peripheral blood, taken in a trial of Ad26.COV2.S vaccine versus placebo. The TCR comes from a person aged 18-60 years who received the Ad26.COV2.S COVID-19 vaccine or a placebo. The chain joins TRBV29-1 to TRBJ2-4; maybe TRBD1 (5 bases). CDR3 coding DNA: TGCAGCGCAGTGACAGATATAGCCAAAAACATTCAGTACTTC. The encoded protein is CSAVTDIAKNIQYF.